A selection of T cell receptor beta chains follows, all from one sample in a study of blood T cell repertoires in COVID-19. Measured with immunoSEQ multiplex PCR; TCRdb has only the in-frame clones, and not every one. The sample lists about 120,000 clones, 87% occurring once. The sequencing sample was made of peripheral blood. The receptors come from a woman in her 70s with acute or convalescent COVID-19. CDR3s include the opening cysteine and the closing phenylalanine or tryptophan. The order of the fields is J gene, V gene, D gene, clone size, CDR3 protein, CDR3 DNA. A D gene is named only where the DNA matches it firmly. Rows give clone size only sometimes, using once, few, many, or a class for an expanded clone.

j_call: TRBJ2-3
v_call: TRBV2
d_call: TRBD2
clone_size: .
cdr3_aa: CASTRTGAGVEVDTQYF
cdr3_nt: TGTGCCAGCACTAGAACGGGAGCGGGGGTAGAGGTAGATACGCAGTATTTT

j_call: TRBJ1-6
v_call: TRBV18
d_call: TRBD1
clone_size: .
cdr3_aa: CASSPTQGAPLHF
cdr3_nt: TGTGCCAGCTCACCAACTCAGGGGGCCCCCCTCCACTTT

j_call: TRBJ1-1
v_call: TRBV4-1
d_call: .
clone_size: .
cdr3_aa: CASSPPRNTEAFF
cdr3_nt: TGCGCCAGCAGCCCCCCCCGGAACACTGAAGCTTTCTTT

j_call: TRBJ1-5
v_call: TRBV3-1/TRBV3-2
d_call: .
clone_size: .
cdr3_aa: CATGVQGSNQPQHF
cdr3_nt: TGTGCCACCGGCGTGCAGGGGAGCAATCAGCCCCAGCATTTT

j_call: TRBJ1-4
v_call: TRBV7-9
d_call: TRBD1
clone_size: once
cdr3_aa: CASRSPRGELFF
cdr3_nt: TGTGCCAGCAGGAGCCCCAGGGGGGAACTGTTTTTT

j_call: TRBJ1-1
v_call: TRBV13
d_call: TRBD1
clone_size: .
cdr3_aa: CASSFQLQGQNTEAFF
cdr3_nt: TGTGCCAGCAGCTTTCAATTACAGGGGCAGAACACTGAAGCTTTCTTT

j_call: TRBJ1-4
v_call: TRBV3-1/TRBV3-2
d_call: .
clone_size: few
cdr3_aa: CASSQRDGRSEKLFF
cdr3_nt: TGTGCCAGCAGCCAGCGGGACGGTCGTAGTGAAAAACTGTTTTTT

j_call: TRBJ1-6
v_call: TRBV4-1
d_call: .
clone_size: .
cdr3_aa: CASSQLQVANSPLHF
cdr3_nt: TGCGCCAGCAGCCAGTTACAGGTCGCAAATTCACCCCTCCACTTT

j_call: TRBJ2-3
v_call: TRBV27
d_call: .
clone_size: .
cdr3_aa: CASSLQGVPTTDTQYF
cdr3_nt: TGTGCCAGCAGTCTCCAGGGTGTCCCGACCACAGATACGCAGTATTTT

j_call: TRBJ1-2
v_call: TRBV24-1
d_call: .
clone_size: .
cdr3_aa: CATSESRAPANYGYTF
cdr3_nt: TGTGCCACCAGTGAAAGCAGGGCCCCAGCTAACTATGGCTACACCTTC

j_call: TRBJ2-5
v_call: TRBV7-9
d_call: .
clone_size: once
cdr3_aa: CASSLGELGMTQYF
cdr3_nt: TGTGCCAGCAGCTTGGGCGAACTAGGAATGACCCAGTACTTC

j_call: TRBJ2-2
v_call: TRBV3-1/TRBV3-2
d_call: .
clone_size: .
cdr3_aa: CASSLSLDSNTGELFF
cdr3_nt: TGTGCCAGCAGCCTATCTCTGGACAGCAACACCGGGGAGCTGTTTTTT

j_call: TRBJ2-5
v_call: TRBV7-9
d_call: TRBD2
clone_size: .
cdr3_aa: CASSEPRGGVETQYF
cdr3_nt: TGTGCCAGCAGCGAACCACGGGGGGGCGTTGAGACCCAGTACTTC

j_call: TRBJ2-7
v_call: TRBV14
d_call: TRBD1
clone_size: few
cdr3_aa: CASSQVRTTGRHF
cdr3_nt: TGTGCCAGCAGCCAAGTCCGGACGACAGGGCGTCACTTC

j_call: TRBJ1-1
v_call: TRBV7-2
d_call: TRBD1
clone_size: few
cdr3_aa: CASRTTPGGNTEAFF
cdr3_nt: TGTGCCAGCAGAACGACCCCAGGGGGGAATACTGAAGCTTTCTTT

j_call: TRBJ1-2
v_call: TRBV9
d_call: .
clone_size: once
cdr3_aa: CASGRSNNYGYTF
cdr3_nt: TGTGCCAGCGGCAGGTCGAATAACTATGGCTACACCTTC

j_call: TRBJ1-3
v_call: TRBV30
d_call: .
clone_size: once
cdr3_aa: CAWTGGTSSGNTIYF
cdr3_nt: TGTGCCTGGACTGGGGGGACGAGCTCTGGAAACACCATATATTTT

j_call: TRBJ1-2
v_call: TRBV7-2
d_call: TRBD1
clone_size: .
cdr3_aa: CASSSDRGDGYTF
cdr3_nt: TGTGCCAGCAGCTCGGACAGGGGGGATGGCTACACCTTC

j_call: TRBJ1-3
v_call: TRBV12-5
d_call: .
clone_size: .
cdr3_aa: CASARSGGNTIYF
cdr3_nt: TGTGCTAGTGCCAGATCAGGTGGAAACACCATATATTTT

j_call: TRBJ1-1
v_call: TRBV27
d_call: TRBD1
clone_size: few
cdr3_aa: CASSKTGGVTEAFF
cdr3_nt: TGTGCCAGCAGTAAAACAGGGGGCGTCACTGAAGCTTTCTTT

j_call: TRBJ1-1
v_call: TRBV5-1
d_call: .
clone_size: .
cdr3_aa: CASSLEVASGAEAFF
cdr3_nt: TGCGCCAGCAGCTTGGAAGTGGCGTCCGGGGCTGAAGCTTTCTTT

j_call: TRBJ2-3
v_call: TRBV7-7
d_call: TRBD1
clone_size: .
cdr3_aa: CASMGQGDPAQYF
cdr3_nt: TGTGCTAGCATGGGACAGGGAGACCCGGCGCAGTATTTT

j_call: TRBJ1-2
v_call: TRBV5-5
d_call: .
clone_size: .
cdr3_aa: CASSLVTQGVGYTF
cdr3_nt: TGTGCCAGCAGCTTGGTAACACAGGGAGTAGGCTACACCTTC

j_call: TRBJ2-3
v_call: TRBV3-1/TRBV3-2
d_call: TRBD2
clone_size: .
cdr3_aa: CASTQGLAGDTQYF
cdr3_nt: TGTGCCAGCACCCAGGGACTAGCGGGGGATACGCAGTATTTT

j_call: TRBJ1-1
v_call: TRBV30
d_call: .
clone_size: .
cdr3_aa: CAWSPTIEGLESF
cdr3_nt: TGTGCCTGGAGTCCGACGATCGAGGGCCTGGAGTCCTTT

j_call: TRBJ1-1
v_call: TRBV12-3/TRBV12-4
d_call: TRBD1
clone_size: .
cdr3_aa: CASSKQGGLVAFF
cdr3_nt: TGTGCCAGCAGTAAACAGGGGGGTCTTGTGGCTTTCTTT

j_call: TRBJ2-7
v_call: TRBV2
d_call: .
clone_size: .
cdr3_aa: CASRRLFPYEQYF
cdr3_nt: TGTGCCAGTCGCAGGCTCTTTCCCTACGAGCAGTACTTC

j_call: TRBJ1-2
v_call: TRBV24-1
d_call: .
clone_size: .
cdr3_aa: CATSDTRGWGYTF
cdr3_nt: TGTGCCACCAGTGATACAAGGGGCTGGGGCTACACCTTC

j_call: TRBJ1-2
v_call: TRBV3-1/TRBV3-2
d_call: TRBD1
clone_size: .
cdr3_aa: CASSQDTGGFYGYTF
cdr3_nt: TGTGCCAGCAGCCAAGATACAGGGGGTTTCTATGGCTACACCTTC

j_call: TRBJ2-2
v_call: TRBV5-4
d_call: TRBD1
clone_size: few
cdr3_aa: CASSLGDRGRRTGELFF
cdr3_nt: TGTGCCAGCAGCTTGGGGGACAGGGGGCGAAGGACCGGGGAGCTGTTTTTT

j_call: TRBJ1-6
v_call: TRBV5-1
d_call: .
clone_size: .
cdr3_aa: CASSGSGVSPLHF
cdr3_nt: TGCGCCAGCAGCGGGAGTGGGGTCTCACCCCTCCACTTT

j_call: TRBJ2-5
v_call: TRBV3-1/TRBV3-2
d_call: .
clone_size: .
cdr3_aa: CASSQDWAETQYF
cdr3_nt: TGTGCCAGCAGCCAAGATTGGGCAGAGACCCAGTACTTC

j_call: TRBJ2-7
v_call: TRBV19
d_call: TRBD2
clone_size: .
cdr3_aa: CASRPGRGDLYEQYF
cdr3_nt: TGTGCCAGTAGACCCGGGCGGGGGGATCTCTACGAGCAGTACTTC

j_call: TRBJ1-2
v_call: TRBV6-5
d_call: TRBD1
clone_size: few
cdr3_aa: CASSSGQDGRRYTF
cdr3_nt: TGTGCCAGCAGCTCGGGACAGGATGGTCGTCGCTACACCTTC

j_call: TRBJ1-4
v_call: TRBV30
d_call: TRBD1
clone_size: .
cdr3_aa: CAWKGAAEKLFF
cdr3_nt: TGTGCCTGGAAGGGGGCAGCGGAAAAACTGTTTTTT

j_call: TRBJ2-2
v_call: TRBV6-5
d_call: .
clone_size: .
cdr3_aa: CASSNRDGELFF
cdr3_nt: TGTGCCAGCAGCAACAGGGACGGGGAGCTGTTTTTT